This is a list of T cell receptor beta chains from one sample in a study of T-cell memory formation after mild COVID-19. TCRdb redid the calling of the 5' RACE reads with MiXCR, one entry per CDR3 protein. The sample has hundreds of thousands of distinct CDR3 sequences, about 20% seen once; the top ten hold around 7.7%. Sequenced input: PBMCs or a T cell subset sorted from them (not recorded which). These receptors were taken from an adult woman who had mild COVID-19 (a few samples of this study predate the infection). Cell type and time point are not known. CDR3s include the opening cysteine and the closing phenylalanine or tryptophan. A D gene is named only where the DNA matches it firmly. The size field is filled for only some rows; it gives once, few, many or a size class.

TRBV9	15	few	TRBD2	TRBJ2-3	CASSAGTMSTDTQYF	TGTGCCAGCAGCGCCGGGACTATGAGCACAGATACGCAGTATTTT
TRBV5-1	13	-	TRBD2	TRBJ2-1	CASRLAGKVEQFF	TGCGCCAGCAGACTAGCGGGAAAGGTTGAGCAGTTCTTC
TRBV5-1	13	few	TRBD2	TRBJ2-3	CASSLGTSGTQYF	TGCGCCAGCAGCCTGGGGACTAGCGGTACGCAGTATTTT
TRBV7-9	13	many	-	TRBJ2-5	CASSGDTQETQYF	TGTGCCAGCAGCGGGGACACCCAAGAGACCCAGTACTTC
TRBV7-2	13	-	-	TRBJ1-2	CASSLLVRYGYTF	TGTGCCAGCAGCTTATTGGTACGCTATGGCTACACCTTC
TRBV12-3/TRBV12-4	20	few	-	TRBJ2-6	CASSLTRRGLRTSGANVLTF	TGTGCCAGCAGTTTAACTCGCCGGGGCCTCCGCACCTCTGGGGCCAACGTCCTGACTTTC
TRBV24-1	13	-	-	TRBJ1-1	CATSERLGTEAFF	TGTGCCACCAGTGAACGTTTGGGCACTGAAGCTTTCTTT
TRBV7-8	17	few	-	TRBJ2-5	CASSLEVRGAIQETQYF	TGTGCCAGCAGCTTAGAAGTAAGGGGAGCGATCCAAGAGACCCAGTACTTC
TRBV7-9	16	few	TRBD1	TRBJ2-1	CASSPGQATSYNEQFF	TGTGCCAGCAGCCCCGGACAGGCGACCTCCTACAATGAGCAGTTCTTC
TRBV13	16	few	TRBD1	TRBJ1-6	CASSYSRDRADSPLHF	TGTGCCAGCAGCTATTCCCGGGACAGGGCAGATTCACCCCTCCACTTT
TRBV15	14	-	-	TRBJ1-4	CATSLGAGNEKLFF	TGTGCCACCAGCCTCGGGGCAGGGAATGAAAAACTGTTTTTT
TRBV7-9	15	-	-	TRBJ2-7	CASSLDPDSSYEQYF	TGTGCCAGCAGCTTAGATCCAGACAGCTCCTACGAGCAGTACTTC
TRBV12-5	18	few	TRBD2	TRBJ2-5	CASGLVRLAGAVGETQYF	TGTGCTAGTGGTTTGGTACGGCTAGCGGGAGCGGTTGGAGAGACCCAGTACTTC
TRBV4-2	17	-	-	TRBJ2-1	CASSQDLTRDAYNEQFF	TGTGCCAGCAGCCAAGATCTGACGCGGGATGCCTACAATGAGCAGTTCTTC
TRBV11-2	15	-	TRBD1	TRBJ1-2	CASSSRGTGVYGYTF	TGTGCCAGCAGCTCCCGCGGGACAGGGGTCTATGGCTACACCTTC
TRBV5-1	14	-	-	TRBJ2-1	CASSSTGVYSEQFF	TGCGCCAGCAGCTCGACAGGCGTATACTCTGAGCAGTTCTTC
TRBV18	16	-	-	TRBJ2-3	CASSPRPRDPGDTQYF	TGTGCCAGCTCACCCCGGCCTAGAGATCCGGGTGATACGCAGTATTTT
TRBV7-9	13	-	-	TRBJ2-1	CASSQDPEWEQFF	TGTGCCAGCAGCCAGGACCCGGAGTGGGAGCAGTTCTTC
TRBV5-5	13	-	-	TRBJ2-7	CASSLRSRYEQYF	TGTGCCAGCAGCTTGCGGTCTCGGTACGAGCAGTACTTC
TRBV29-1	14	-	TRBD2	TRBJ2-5	CSAFPGLAEETQYF	TGCAGCGCTTTCCCGGGACTAGCGGAAGAGACCCAGTACTTC
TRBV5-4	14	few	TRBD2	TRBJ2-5	CASSSGGSEETQYF	TGTGCCAGCAGCTCCGGCGGGAGCGAGGAGACCCAGTACTTC
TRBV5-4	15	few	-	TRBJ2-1	CASSLKGRNYNEQFF	TGTGCCAGCAGCTTGAAGGGACGTAACTACAATGAGCAGTTCTTC
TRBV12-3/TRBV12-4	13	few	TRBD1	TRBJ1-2	CASSFRQGYGYTF	TGTGCCAGCAGTTTTAGACAGGGCTATGGCTACACCTTC
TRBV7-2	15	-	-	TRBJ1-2	CASSPGSLGTYGYTF	TGTGCCAGCAGCCCAGGGAGTTTGGGAACCTATGGCTACACCTTC
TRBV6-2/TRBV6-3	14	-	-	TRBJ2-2	CASSRDRDPGELFF	TGTGCCAGCAGCCGGGACCGCGACCCCGGGGAGCTGTTTTTT
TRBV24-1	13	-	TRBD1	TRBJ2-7	CATPGQGSYEQYF	TGTGCCACCCCGGGACAGGGTTCGTACGAGCAGTACTTC
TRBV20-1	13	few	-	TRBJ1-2	CSATNRANYGYTF	TGCAGTGCCACGAACAGAGCTAACTATGGCTACACCTTC
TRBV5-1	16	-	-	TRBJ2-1	CASSLTPDLGGSEQFF	TGCGCCAGCAGCTTAACCCCGGATTTGGGGGGATCTGAGCAGTTCTTC
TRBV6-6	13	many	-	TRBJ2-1	CASSYPNEGEQFF	TGTGCCAGCAGTTACCCCAATGAGGGAGAGCAGTTCTTC
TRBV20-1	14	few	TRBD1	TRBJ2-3	CSAGDRGSTDTQYF	TGCAGTGCTGGGGACAGGGGTAGCACAGATACGCAGTATTTT
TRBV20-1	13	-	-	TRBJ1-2	CSARNGGSYGYTF	TGCAGTGCTAGAAACGGGGGGAGCTATGGCTACACCTTC
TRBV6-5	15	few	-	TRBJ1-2	CASRGPGKVTDGYTF	TGTGCCAGCAGGGGTCCAGGGAAGGTGACGGATGGCTACACCTTC
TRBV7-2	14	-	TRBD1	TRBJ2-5	CASSSTGEVETQYF	TGTGCCAGCAGCTCGACAGGGGAAGTGGAGACCCAGTACTTC
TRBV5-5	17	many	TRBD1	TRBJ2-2	CASSLFRTGFGTGELFF	TGTGCCAGCAGCCTCTTTAGGACAGGGTTCGGCACCGGGGAGCTGTTTTTT
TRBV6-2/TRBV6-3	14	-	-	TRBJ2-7	CASSPTEFSYEQYF	TGTGCCAGCAGTCCCACAGAATTCTCCTACGAGCAGTACTTC
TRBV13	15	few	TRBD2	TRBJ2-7	CASSFQREVSYEQYF	TGTGCCAGCAGCTTCCAGCGGGAGGTCTCCTACGAGCAGTACTTC
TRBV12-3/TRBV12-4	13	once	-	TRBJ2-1	CASSTLRTHEQFF	TGTGCCAGCAGTACCTTGAGGACACATGAGCAGTTCTTC
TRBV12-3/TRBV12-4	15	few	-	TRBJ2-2	CASSRGGAYAGELFF	TGTGCCAGCAGTCGAGGGGGGGCCTATGCCGGGGAGCTGTTTTTT
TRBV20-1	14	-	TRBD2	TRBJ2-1	CSARTSGAYNEQFF	TGCAGTGCTCGGACTAGCGGGGCTTACAATGAGCAGTTCTTC
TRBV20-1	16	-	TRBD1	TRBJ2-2	CSARDEGQGGTGELFF	TGCAGTGCTAGAGACGAGGGACAGGGCGGCACCGGGGAGCTGTTTTTT
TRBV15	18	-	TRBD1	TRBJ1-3	CATSRDGAGGASGNTIYF	TGTGCCACCAGCAGAGATGGGGCAGGGGGCGCGTCTGGAAACACCATATATTTT
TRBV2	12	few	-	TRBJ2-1	CASSPELREQFF	TGTGCCAGCAGTCCCGAGCTACGTGAGCAGTTCTTC
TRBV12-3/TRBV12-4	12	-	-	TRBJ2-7	CASSTRASEQYF	TGTGCCAGCAGTACCCGGGCCTCTGAGCAGTACTTC
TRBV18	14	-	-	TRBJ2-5	CASSPGQSQETQYF	TGTGCCAGCTCACCAGGGCAGAGTCAAGAGACCCAGTACTTC
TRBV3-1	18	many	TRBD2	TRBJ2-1	CASSQDALAASSYNEQFF	TGTGCCAGCAGCCAAGATGCGCTAGCGGCTAGCTCCTACAATGAGCAGTTCTTC